A single sample gave rise to the 8 T cell receptor beta chains below, sequenced in a study of blood T cells in healthy people across ages. Next came a second PCR, run for about 6 to 11 cycles, which used a sample-barcoded 5' primer along with a J-beta primer mix. TCRdb reprocessed the 5' RACE reads via MiXCR and lists one record per CDR3 protein. The sample contains 1.5 million to 2 million distinct CDR3 sequences, 49% of which appear only once. The specimen was blood. The receptor set was obtained from a middle-aged woman in good health.

This rearrangement joins TRBV15 to TRBJ2-1, with TRBD2 as a possible D gene (7 bases). Germline values: CDR1 LNHNV, CDR2 YYDKDF (reference sequence). This CDR3 is built from 13 residues. Between the trimmed V and J ends, which lost 5 bases and 6 bases, there was a span of 11 bases. CDR3 region: CATSGGGFNEQFF. Here the CDR3 DNA reads TGTGCCACCAGCGGCGGGGGCTTCAATGAGCAGTTCTTC.

This clonotype has more than one count but fewer than ten. The J gene is TRBJ2-3, the V gene TRBV25-1; 9 bases align to TRBD2. CDR1 and CDR2 from the germline V gene are MGHDK and SYGVNS. The V segment lost 4 bases and the J segment 5 bases; nucleotides outside the gene matches: 4. There are 14 residues in the CDR3. CDR3 amino acids: CASSVRGGLDTQYF. The CDR3 region has the DNA TGTGCCAGCAGTGTGCGGGGGGGATTAGATACGCAGTATTTT.

The chain links TRBV2 to TRBJ1-2; no clear D gene. The CDR3 has 14 residues. Germline V gene sequence: CDR1 SNHLY, CDR2 FYNNEI. The V gene lost 2 bases and the J gene lost 8 bases, with 15 bases spanning the gap. CDR3 protein: CASSETGGAWGYTF. For the CDR3, the DNA is TGTGCCAGCAGTGAAACTGGCGGCGCGTGGGGCTACACCTTC.

This clonotype was found a few times. The chain links TRBV6-2 or TRBV6-3 to TRBJ1-5; no firm D call. The CDR3 has 14 residues. With 8 bases removed from V and 3 bases from J, the gap between germline ends came to 14 bases. CDR1 is MNHEY and CDR2 is SVGEGT in the germline V gene. CDR3 protein: CASLPGSPNQPQHF. The DNA for the CDR3 is TGTGCCAGCCTACCCGGGAGCCCCAATCAGCCCCAGCATTTT.

There are a few counts of this clonotype. The chain joins TRBV20-1 to TRBJ2-5; 10 bases map to TRBD2. Per germline, CDR1 DFQATT and CDR2 SNEGSKA (reference sequence). This CDR3 is built from 16 residues. With 5 bases clipped from V and 3 bases from J, the junction kept 12 bases outside the gene matches. The CDR3 DNA sequence: TGCAGTGCTCCGCGGGATAGCGGGGGGTGGGAAGAGACCCAGTACTTC. Its protein product is CSAPRDSGGWEETQYF.

The chain is built from TRBV19 and TRBJ2-3; perhaps TRBD2 as D (6 bases). The V and J ends lost 7 bases and 1 base respectively, with 12 bases between them. Germline CDR1 is LNHDA and CDR2 is SQIVND (reference sequence). The CDR3 runs to 14 residues. As DNA, the CDR3 is TGTGCCAGTACCCTCTGGGGGGGCACAGATACGCAGTATTTT. Translation: CASTLWGGTDTQYF.

The V gene is TRBV7-9, the J gene TRBJ2-1; D possibly corresponds to TRBD1 (5 bases). CDR3 length: 15 amino acids. V dropped 3 bases and J dropped 9 bases, with 18 bases sitting between them. Germline values: CDR1 SEHNR, CDR2 FQNEAQ (reference sequence). The CDR3 DNA sequence: TGTGCCAGCAGCTTTGCTCAGGGTGCCGGCACTGAGCAGTTCTTC. Protein product: CASSFAQGAGTEQFF.

In this sample, this clonotype turned up a few times. An end of the junction does not agree with germline; a read error may underlie this. This rearrangement joins TRBV2 to TRBJ2-6, with D maybe TRBD1 (5 bases). Germline CDR1 SNHLY, CDR2 FYNNEI. CDR3 size: 15 residues. The chain's CDR3 is CASSEAGAGANVLTF. The CDR3 DNA reads TGTGCCAGCAGCGAAGCTGGGGCAGGGGCCAACGTCCTGACTTTC.